This T cell receptor (beta chain) was sequenced in a study of blood T cell repertoires in COVID-19. TCRdb's table, derived via immunoSEQ multiplex PCR, lists solely in-frame clones and lacks some. The profile shows some 250,000 clones, 88% of them singletons. The germline gives CDR1 MNHEY, CDR2 SMNVEV (reference sequence). The CDR3 extends over 16 amino acids. V lost 6 bases to trimming and J lost 0 bases, with 14 bases between them. The rearrangement links TRBV27 to TRBJ1-4; D might be TRBD1 (5 bases). The material sequenced was peripheral blood. The sequence was collected from a middle-aged woman who had recovered from COVID-19. CDR3: CASRLAPGATNEKLFF. CDR3 in DNA: TGTGCCAGCAGGTTGGCCCCGGGGGCAACTAATGAAAAACTGTTTTTT.